The sequence of this T cell receptor beta chain was determined in a study of T-cell memory formation after mild COVID-19. Germline values: CDR1 MNHEY, CDR2 SMNVEV (reference sequence). The length of the CDR3 is 18 residues. Trimming removed 0 bases from V and 3 bases from J; junction bases left unmatched: 10. TCRdb used MiXCR to reprocess the 5' RACE reads, holding one entry per CDR3 protein. Of roughly 380,000 distinct CDR3 sequences in the sample, approximately 29% were seen once. This receptor was taken from an adult woman who had mild COVID-19 (a few samples of this study predate the infection). Cell type and time point are not known. The sample comprised PBMCs or a T cell subset sorted from them (not recorded which). The V gene is TRBV27, the J gene TRBJ2-1, with 8 nucleotides matching TRBD1. DNA for the CDR3: TGTGCCAGCAGTTTATCCCCTGGACAGGGCAATCTCTACAATGAGCAGTTCTTC. Translated: CASSLSPGQGNLYNEQFF.